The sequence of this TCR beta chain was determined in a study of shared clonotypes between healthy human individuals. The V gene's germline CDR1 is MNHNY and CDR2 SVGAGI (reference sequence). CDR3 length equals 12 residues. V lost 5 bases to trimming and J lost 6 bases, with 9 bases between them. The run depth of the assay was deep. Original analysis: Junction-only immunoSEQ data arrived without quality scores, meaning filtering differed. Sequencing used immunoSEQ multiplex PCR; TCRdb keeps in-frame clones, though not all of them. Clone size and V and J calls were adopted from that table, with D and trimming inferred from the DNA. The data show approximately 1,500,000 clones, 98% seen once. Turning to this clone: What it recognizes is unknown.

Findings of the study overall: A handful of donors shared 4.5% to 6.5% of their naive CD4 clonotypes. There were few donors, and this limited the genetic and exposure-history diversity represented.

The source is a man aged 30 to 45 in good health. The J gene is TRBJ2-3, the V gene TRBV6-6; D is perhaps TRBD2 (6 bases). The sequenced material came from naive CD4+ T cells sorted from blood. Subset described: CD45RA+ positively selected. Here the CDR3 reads CASSKLADTQYF. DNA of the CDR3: TGTGCCAGCAGTAAACTAGCTGATACGCAGTATTTT.